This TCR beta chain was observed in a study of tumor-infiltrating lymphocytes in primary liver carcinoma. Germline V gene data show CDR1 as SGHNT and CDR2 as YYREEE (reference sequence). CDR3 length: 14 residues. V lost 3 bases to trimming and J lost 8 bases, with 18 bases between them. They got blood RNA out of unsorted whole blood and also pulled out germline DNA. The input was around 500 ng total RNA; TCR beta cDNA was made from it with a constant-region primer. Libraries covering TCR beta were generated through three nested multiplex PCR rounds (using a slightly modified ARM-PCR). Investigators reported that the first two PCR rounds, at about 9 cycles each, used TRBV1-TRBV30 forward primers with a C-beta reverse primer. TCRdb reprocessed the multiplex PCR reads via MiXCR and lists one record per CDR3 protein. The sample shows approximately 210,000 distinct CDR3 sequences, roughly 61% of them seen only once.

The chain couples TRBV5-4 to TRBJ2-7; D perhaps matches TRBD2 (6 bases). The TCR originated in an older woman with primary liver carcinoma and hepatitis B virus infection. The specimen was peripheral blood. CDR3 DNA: TGTGCCAGCAGCTCGATGGGGGAGGTCCACAAGCAGTACTTC. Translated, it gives CASSSMGEVHKQYF.